Listed below are T cell receptor beta chains from one sample, sequenced in a study of molecular identifiers for immune sequencing clone quantification. TCRdb re-analysed the PCR reads in MiXCR, keeping a single row per CDR3 protein. This table holds about half a million distinct CDR3 sequences, about a fifth found once. Sample: naive CD8+ T cells from blood, with Jurkat cell RNA spiked in. These receptors came from a human donor in good health. Some libraries in this study had Jurkat cell RNA spiked in. Each CDR3 is given without its conserved first and last residue. Fields, in order: clone size, V gene, J gene, CDR3 protein. The listing skips clone size in some rows; elsewhere it reads once, few, many or a size class.

>few|TRBV6-2/TRBV6-3|TRBJ1-6
ASEQAQGLGSPLH
>few|TRBV20-1|TRBJ1-3
SARDLEPYSGNTIY
>few|TRBV4-3|TRBJ2-2
ASSQGVKTGELF
>few|TRBV30|TRBJ2-2
AWSVEAGELF
>many|TRBV29-1|TRBJ2-7
SVYLTSSTGQLSSYEQY
>NA|TRBV3-1|TRBJ2-7
ASSTGWRGAYEQY
>few|TRBV11-2|TRBJ2-7
ASSSGSREQY
>many|TRBV30|TRBJ2-7
AWSARGAEQY
>NA|TRBV19|TRBJ2-3
ASSRGYTDTQY
>many|TRBV6-5|TRBJ1-4
ASSYRAFPEKLF
>few|TRBV5-4|TRBJ2-7
ASSLEVAGHYEQY
>many|TRBV28|TRBJ2-2
ASSLFRDTKYTGELF
>many|TRBV7-2|TRBJ2-5
ASSSYLAGDQETQY
>few|TRBV7-9|TRBJ2-2
ASSHGTSGTGELF
>many|TRBV7-2|TRBJ2-3
ASSLALMTAGGEYTQY
>few|TRBV5-1|TRBJ2-7
ASSLDLGRSSYEQY
>many|TRBV4-1|TRBJ2-6
ASSQPLSGANVLT
>NA|TRBV10-3|TRBJ2-3
AISDLWGGVEEDTQY
>few|TRBV12-3/TRBV12-4|TRBJ2-1
ASSLRTGSDEQF
>many|TRBV28|TRBJ2-3
ASKEVPTDTQY
>many|TRBV20-1|TRBJ2-5
SARDVVAGQETQY
>few|TRBV5-6|TRBJ2-7
ASSAGGAAEQY
>many|TRBV5-4|TRBJ2-5
ASSFPREETQY
>few|TRBV3-1|TRBJ2-5
ASSHGGEETQY
>few|TRBV7-6|TRBJ2-2
ASSLLGLAIRTGNTGELF
>NA|TRBV4-3|TRBJ2-7
ASSLESGLATYEQY
>NA|TRBV20-1|TRBJ1-1
SAKMGIMNTEAF
>many|TRBV18|TRBJ2-3
ASSPRWDGTTDTQY
>NA|TRBV13|TRBJ2-2
ASSLTAGGPVTGELF
>NA|TRBV9|TRBJ1-5
ASSARGWGNQPQH
>NA|TRBV10-3|TRBJ2-7
AISDSTGGSYEQY
>NA|TRBV18|TRBJ2-7
ASSPFGTGGYEQY
>NA|TRBV6-5|TRBJ2-5
ASSSTGSAETQY
>many|TRBV28|TRBJ2-3
ASSLLGRAHTQY
>few|TRBV7-2|TRBJ2-7
ASSPESLTSYEQY
>many|TRBV6-2/TRBV6-3|TRBJ2-7
ASSPFNDEQY
>NA|TRBV9|TRBJ1-3
ASSQGPSSGNTTY
>many|TRBV24-1|TRBJ2-3
ATSDQATPGADTQY
>many|TRBV6-2/TRBV6-3|TRBJ2-4
ATSIATFLDIQY
>many|TRBV7-9|TRBJ1-1
ASSLQGRHTEAF
>few|TRBV20-1|TRBJ1-5
SARDVQTEILYSNQPQH
>many|TRBV12-3/TRBV12-4|TRBJ2-2
ASSPPPTTSGSGTGELF
>many|TRBV29-1|TRBJ2-7
SVEVYTEWY
>few|TRBV13|TRBJ2-7
ASSGRLAGGPQY
>few|TRBV6-1|TRBJ1-1
ASSGIGTGDTEAF
>many|TRBV7-9|TRBJ2-5
ASSLVGQETQY
>few|TRBV28|TRBJ2-2
ASTTRWAVKNTGELF
>NA|TRBV27|TRBJ2-5
ASSQDIQETQY
>few|TRBV28|TRBJ2-4
ASRKGLGAKNIQY
>few|TRBV12-3/TRBV12-4|TRBJ1-5
ASSLTVGNQPQH
>many|TRBV29-1|TRBJ2-7
SVRTGESSYEQY
>many|TRBV7-2|TRBJ2-7
ASSLGGPGNEQY
>NA|TRBV9|TRBJ2-5
ASSAPNDRGGETQY
>NA|TRBV5-1|TRBJ1-4
ASRLTTGGKSELF
>many|TRBV20-1|TRBJ2-3
SARGLAGGPDTQY
>many|TRBV30|TRBJ2-7
AWSLTGDYYEQY